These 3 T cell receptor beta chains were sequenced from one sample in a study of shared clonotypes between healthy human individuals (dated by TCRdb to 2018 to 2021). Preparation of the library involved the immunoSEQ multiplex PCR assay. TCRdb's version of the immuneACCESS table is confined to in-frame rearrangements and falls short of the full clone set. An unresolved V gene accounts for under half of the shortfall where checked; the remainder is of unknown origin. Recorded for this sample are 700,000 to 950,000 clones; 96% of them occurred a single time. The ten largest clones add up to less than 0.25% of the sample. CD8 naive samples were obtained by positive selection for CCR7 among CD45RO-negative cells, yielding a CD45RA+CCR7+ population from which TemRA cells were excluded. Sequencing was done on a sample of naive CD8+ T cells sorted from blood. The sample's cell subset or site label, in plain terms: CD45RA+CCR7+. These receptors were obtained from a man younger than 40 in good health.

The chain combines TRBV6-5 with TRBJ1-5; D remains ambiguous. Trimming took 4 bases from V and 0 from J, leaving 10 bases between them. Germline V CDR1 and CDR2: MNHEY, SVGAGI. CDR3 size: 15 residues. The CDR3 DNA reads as TGTGCCAGCAGTTTCGGACGAGATAGCAATCAGCCCCAGCATTTT. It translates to CASSFGRDSNQPQHF.

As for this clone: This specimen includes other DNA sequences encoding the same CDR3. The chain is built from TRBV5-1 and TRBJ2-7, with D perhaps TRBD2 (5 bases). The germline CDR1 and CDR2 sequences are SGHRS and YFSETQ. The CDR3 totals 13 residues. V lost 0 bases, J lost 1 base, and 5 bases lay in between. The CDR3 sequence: CASSLAGSYEQYF. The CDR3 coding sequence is TGCGCCAGCAGCTTGGCGGGATCCTACGAGCAGTACTTC.

The CDR3 protein is CASSLLGTGGYEQYF. CDR3 DNA sequence: TGTGCCAGCAGTTTATTGGGGACAGGGGGGTACGAGCAGTACTTC. The chain carries TRBV28 and TRBJ2-7, with 11 bases lining up with TRBD1. Germline CDR1 and CDR2: MDHEN and SYDVKM. The J segment lost 4 bases and the V segment lost 1 base, leaving 3 bases of the junction unmatched. This CDR3 is built from 15 residues.